Following are 12 T cell receptor beta chains from one sample sequenced in a study of T cell changes during pregnancy in multiple sclerosis. Clones were sequenced by immunoSEQ multiplex PCR, and TCRdb holds only the in-frame ones, with some missing. The sample holds more than 70,000 clones, about nine tenths seen once. Sequenced here: peripheral blood, sampled after pregnancy. The receptors here all came from a female donor in good health, enrolled as a control in a pregnancy study.

The chain links TRBV6-5 to TRBJ2-1; 11 positions match TRBD2. V lost 4 bases, J lost 0 bases, and 2 bases stayed unmatched. CDR3 length: 16 amino acids. Germline lookup yields CDR1 MNHEY and CDR2 SVGAGI. The DNA of the CDR3 is TGTGCCAGCAGTTCCCTAGCGGGAGGCTCCTACAATGAGCAGTTCTTC. Its protein is CASSSLAGGSYNEQFF.

This chain connects TRBV5-4 to TRBJ2-1; TRBD2 aligns across 9 bases. Germline trimming cut 0 bases from V and 5 bases from J; bases unmatched to any gene: 6. CDR3 size: 16 residues. The germline gives CDR1 SGHNT, CDR2 YYREEE (reference sequence). The CDR3 nucleotides read TGTGCCAGCAGCTTGGTAGGCGGGGGGGCGAACAATGAGCAGTTCTTC. Residues: CASSLVGGGANNEQFF. The complete variable domain, with remaining parts taken from reference TRBV5-4 and TRBJ2-1, reads ETGVTQSPTHLIKTRGQQVTLRCSSQSGHNTVSWYQQALGQGPQFIFQYYREEENGRGNFPPRFSGLQFPNYSSELNVNALELDDSALYLCASSLVGGGANNEQFFGPGTRLTVL.

CDR3 protein: CASSPERTSREQFF. CDR3 bases: TGTGCCAGCAGCCCAGAGAGGACTAGCAGGGAGCAGTTCTTC. The rearrangement joins TRBV7-8 to TRBJ2-1; 8 bases match TRBD2. The CDR3 is 14 residues long. The V and J ends lost 5 bases and 10 bases, in that order; junction bases with no gene match: 10. Per the germline V gene, CDR1 is SGHVS and CDR2 is FQNEAQ.

The chain joins TRBV10-3 to TRBJ2-7; 7 bases align to TRBD2. This CDR3 contains 14 residues. Germline values: CDR1 ENHRY, CDR2 SYGVKD. The J segment lost 2 bases and the V segment lost 0 bases, leaving 1 base of the junction unmatched. The CDR3 protein is CAISESGGPYEQYF. The CDR3 DNA follows: TGTGCCATCAGTGAGTCGGGAGGGCCCTACGAGCAGTACTTC.

The V call is TRBV28, the J call TRBJ2-2, with D tentatively TRBD2 (5 bases). The germline gives CDR1 MDHEN, CDR2 SYDVKM. V was pared by 4 bases and J by 6 bases, with 18 bases between. The CDR3 length is 16 residues. In DNA, the CDR3 is TGTGCCAGCAGTTCCCCCCCAGTCTCCGGGGCCGGGGAGCTGTTTTTT. This translates into CASSSPPVSGAGELFF.

V and J are TRBV14 and TRBJ2-5; weak D call: TRBD2 (5 bases). CDR3 length: 16 residues. Deletions cut 0 bases from V and 5 bases from J, with 16 bases between. In germline, CDR1 is SGHDN, CDR2 FVKESK. CDR3: CASSQDYNRGRETQYF. DNA for the CDR3: TGTGCCAGCAGCCAAGATTACAACCGGGGAAGGGAGACCCAGTACTTC.

The chain has TRBV4-3 and TRBJ1-3; D call uncertain. V lost 5 bases, J lost 0 bases, and 14 bases lay in between. This CDR3 has 16 amino acids. CDR1 LGHNA and CDR2 YSLEER come from the germline V gene. In nucleotides, the CDR3 is TGCGCCAGCAGCGAAGGAAGCGGGTTCTCTGGAAACACCATATATTTT. It codes for CASSEGSGFSGNTIYF.

The V and J genes are TRBV6-6 and TRBJ2-1; 8 bases agree with TRBD1. V lost 2 bases, J lost 8 bases, and 11 bases stayed unmatched. The CDR3 has 16 residues. Per germline, CDR1 MNHNY and CDR2 SVGAGI (reference sequence). CDR3 nucleotide sequence: TGTGCCAGCAGTTACCTTCAGACAGGGGAGAGGGATGAGCAGTTCTTC. Its protein is CASSYLQTGERDEQFF.

This clone was counted once. This chain joins TRBV6-6 and TRBJ1-1, with no clear D. Germline loops: CDR1 MNHNY, CDR2 SVGAGI (reference sequence). The V and J ends lost 5 bases and 5 bases respectively, with 9 bases between them. The CDR3 has 12 amino acids. CDR3 amino acids: CASSPLFTEAFF. The CDR3 coding sequence is TGTGCCAGCAGTCCCCTTTTTACTGAAGCTTTCTTT.

The chain joins TRBV6-6 to TRBJ1-1; 10 bases agree with TRBD1. CDR3 length equals 12 residues. V dropped 8 bases and J dropped 7; count of bases not matched to a gene: 4. In germline, CDR1 is MNHNY, CDR2 SVGAGI (reference sequence). DNA of the CDR3: TGTGCCAGCGGGGACAGGGGCGATGAAGCTTTCTTT. Translated, it gives CASGDRGDEAFF.

The chain couples TRBV5-5 to TRBJ1-6; TRBD1 might be the D (5 bases). The V gene's germline CDR1 is SGHKS and CDR2 YYEKEE (reference sequence). Trimming pared 2 bases from V and 12 bases from J, leaving 21 bases between. This CDR3 has 16 residues. CDR3 DNA sequence: TGTGCCAGCAGCTTAGGGGATGGAAGTAGTCTCCAACCCCTCCACTTT. It encodes CASSLGDGSSLQPLHF. The full variable domain, rest sourced from reference TRBV5-5 and TRBJ1-6, is DAGVTQSPTHLIKTRGQQVTLRCSPISGHKSVSWYQQVLGQGPQFIFQYYEKEERGRGNFPDRFSARQFPNYSSELNVNALLLGDSALYLCASSLGDGSSLQPLHFGNGTRLTVT.

The chain combines TRBV19 with TRBJ2-2, with D maybe TRBD2 (5 bases). Trimming stripped 1 base from V and 4 bases from J, with 7 bases between. The CDR3 has 14 residues. Germline V gene data show CDR1 as LNHDA and CDR2 as SQIVND (reference sequence). CDR3 in amino acids: CASSIGGGTGELFF. CDR3 in DNA: TGTGCCAGTAGTATAGGCGGAGGCACCGGGGAGCTGTTTTTT.